This section outlines one T cell receptor beta chain sequence together with its context. Its antigen is currently unknown. V lost 6 bases and J lost 4, with 18 bases in between. This CDR3 is 16 amino acids long. CDR1 and CDR2 from the germline V gene are MDHEN and SYDVKM. The sample belongs to a study of cytomegalovirus exposure and HLA in healthy donors. Study outcomes and limitations: As a later analysis showed, several of the most significant clusters appeared to be linked to common viral pathogens. A later analysis found TCR association rates differed by HLA locus, highest for DRB1 and lowest for HLA-C.

The PCR ran on 60 Vbeta and 13 Jbeta primers. Repertoires were generated with immunoSEQ multiplex PCR, while TCRdb's copy carries only in-frame clones and drops some. Of about 180,000 clones detected, 82% appear once; the ten largest clones hold about 1.6%. This clonotype was sampled from a man in his forties or fifties in good health and CMV-seronegative. Sequenced material: PBMCs. The chain employs TRBV28 and TRBJ2-2; D is possibly TRBD2 (6 bases). The CDR3 nucleotides read TGTGCCAGCAGCCTTATTGCGGGGTCCGGCACCGGGGAGCTGTTTTTT. Its translation: CASSLIAGSGTGELFF.